One T cell receptor (beta chain) is described in this entry. Antigen unknown. These data come from a study of CD8+ T cells in alopecia areata. About the research overall: The protocol delivered tofacitinib for 6 to 18 months, then withdrew it for 6 months.

Indicated treatment: oral pan-JAK inhibitor, 5-10 mg twice daily. The CDR3 consists of 14 residues. V lost 4 bases, J lost 11 bases, and 11 bases stayed unmatched. Germline V CDR1 and CDR2: SQVTM, ANQGSEA. Study results and caveats: Expanded CD8+ clones among the top 100, and scalp clonality, were significantly decreased by tofacitinib.

As the sequencing template, cDNA was produced by extracting RNA and reverse transcribing it. Libraries were prepared by immunoSEQ multiplex PCR; TCRdb keeps only in-frame clonotypes and omits some of them. The profile shows approximately 150,000 clones, approximately 59% of them singletons. This TCR was sampled from a human donor with alopecia areata. This chain uses TRBV29-1 with TRBJ1-4; the match to TRBD1 covers 9 bases. This specimen was CD4+ T cells sorted from blood, taken at approximately week 60, from a patient treated with tofacitinib. CDR3 in DNA: TGCAGCGTTGGCTACGGGACAGGGTTTGAGAAACTGTTTTTT. This translates into CSVGYGTGFEKLFF.